This TCR beta chain was obtained from a study of shared clonotypes between healthy human individuals. The assay was immunoSEQ multiplex PCR, and TCRdb's table has in-frame clones only and misses some. The sample has around 2,100,000 clones, approximately 94% seen once; the top ten hold under 1.5%. Deletions cut 2 bases from V and 12 bases from J, with 8 bases between. Germline V lookup: CDR1 SGHNT, CDR2 YYREEE (reference sequence). There are 11 residues in the CDR3. Naive-designated CD8 cells lacked CD45RO, were positively enriched for CCR7, and omitted terminally differentiated effector memory CD45RA+ cells. Donors were healthy HIV-negative adults without recently reported acute infections or vaccinations.

This chain uses TRBV5-4 with TRBJ1-4, with D unresolved. The receptor was derived from a man aged 18 to 35 in good health. Sequences were obtained from naive CD8+ T cells sorted from blood. DNA of the CDR3: TGTGCCAGCAGCTTCGCAGGAGAACTGTTTTTT. This translates into CASSFAGELFF.